One sample yielded the 27 T cell receptor beta chains listed below, sequenced in a study of CD8 T cells in Susac syndrome (dated by TCRdb to between 2018 and 2021). Library generation was performed with the immunoSEQ multiplex PCR assay. RNA was extracted using the RNeasy kit, and about 0.5 to 1 microgram was reverse transcribed with random hexamers. TCRdb passed the public sequencing reads through fastp at Q25 and MiXCR, retaining productive beta sequences. A single entry per CDR3 protein holds the most common genes and DNA from its merged rows. This sample is represented by around 81,000 distinct CDR3 sequences; 94% of them were singletons. Approximately 0.92% of the sample is taken by the ten largest. Source material: CD8+ T cells from PBMCs. The receptors shown here come from a human donor with Susac syndrome.

V is TRBV29-1 and J is TRBJ1-5; no firm D call. The CDR3 length is 14 residues. The V and J ends lost 2 bases and 2 bases respectively, with 10 bases between them. The germline CDR1 and CDR2 sequences are SQVTM and ANQGSEA. In DNA, the CDR3 is TGCAGCGTTGAACAGCGCAGAGGCAATCAGCCCCAGCATTTT. Protein: CSVEQRRGNQPQHF.

The chain uses TRBV9 and TRBJ1-5; D is unresolved. Germline CDR1 reads SGDLS; CDR2 reads YYNGEE. This CDR3 is built from 14 residues. Trimming took 0 bases from V and 0 from J, leaving 4 bases between them. CDR3 sequence: CASSVGNSNQPQHF. In DNA form, the CDR3 reads TGTGCCAGCAGCGTAGGTAATAGCAATCAGCCCCAGCATTTT.

This rearrangement joins TRBV6-2 or TRBV6-3 to TRBJ2-2; no definite D call. The germline CDR1 and CDR2 sequences are MNHEY and SVGEGT. CDR3 length: 13 amino acids. Trimming took off 0 bases at V and 2 bases at J, with 1 base between the two ends. The CDR3 spells CASSYSNTGELFF. CDR3 DNA sequence: TGTGCCAGCAGTTACTCTAACACCGGGGAGCTGTTTTTT.

This chain connects TRBV14 to TRBJ1-4; tentative D call: TRBD1 (5 bases). Germline V gene sequence: CDR1 SGHDN, CDR2 FVKESK. Trimming left V 0 bases short and J 5 bases short, with 13 bases between. CDR3 length: 16 amino acids. The CDR3 is CASSQEPGLGNEKLFF. Written as DNA, the CDR3 is TGTGCCAGCAGCCAAGAGCCGGGGCTAGGGAATGAAAAACTGTTTTTT.

The rearrangement links TRBV3-1 to TRBJ2-3, with TRBD1 identical over 10 bases. With 3 bases clipped from V and 4 bases from J, the junction kept 13 bases outside the gene matches. The germline V gene has CDR1 LGHDT and CDR2 YNNKEL (reference sequence). The CDR3 consists of 18 residues. The CDR3 bases are TGTGCCAGCAGCCAGTACGACCGGACAGGGGGTTTCGCAGATACGCAGTATTTT. Residues: CASSQYDRTGGFADTQYF.

The genes are TRBV7-8 and TRBJ2-7; TRBD2 agrees at 15 bases. Per the germline V gene, CDR1 is SGHVS and CDR2 is FQNEAQ. This CDR3 region has 18 residues. The V gene end was trimmed by 5 bases and the J gene end by 0 bases; junction bases not matched to a gene: 8. CDR3 coding DNA: TGTGCCAGCAGCCCGGGACTAGCGGGAGGCATGAGCTCCTACGAGCAGTACTTC. Its protein is CASSPGLAGGMSSYEQYF. The variable domain in full, completed from reference TRBV7-8 and TRBJ2-7, reads GAGVSQSPRYKVAKRGQDVALRCDPISGHVSLFWYQQALGQGPEFLTYFQNEAQLDKSGLPSDRFFAERPEGSVSTLKIQRTQQEDSAVYLCASSPGLAGGMSSYEQYFGPGTRLTVT.

The CDR3 DNA is TGTGCCAGCAGCTCCGGGATGGGACAGGACTACGAGCAGTACTTC. This sequence encodes CASSSGMGQDYEQYF. The chain links TRBV4-2 to TRBJ2-7; 8 nucleotides match TRBD1. V lost 5 bases to trimming and J lost 3 bases; unmatched junction nucleotides: 9. CDR3 length: 15 residues. Germline assignment: CDR1 LGHNA and CDR2 YNFKEQ.

By its share, this clonotype is medium-sized (0.01 to 0.1%). This chain joins TRBV27 and TRBJ2-1; 8 bases line up with TRBD2. This CDR3 contains 16 residues. V lost 5 bases to trimming and J lost 7 bases; unmatched junction nucleotides: 13. Germline CDR1 MNHEY, CDR2 SMNVEV (reference sequence). This CDR3 reads CASSANTVGTSNEQFF. CDR3 in DNA: TGTGCCAGCAGTGCGAATACCGTCGGGACTAGTAATGAGCAGTTCTTC.

This chain uses TRBV18 with TRBJ1-2, with no clear D. Trimming shortened V by 0 bases and J by 4 bases, and 9 bases separated the two germline ends. Germline assignment: CDR1 KGHSH and CDR2 LQKENI. The CDR3 extends over 14 amino acids. CDR3 coding DNA: TGTGCCAGCTCACCACCGACCGAGCGCTATGGCTACACCTTC. The encoded protein is CASSPPTERYGYTF.

CDR3 in DNA: TGTGCCAGCAGTTTTTCGACAGGGCTTACTAATGAAAAACTGTTTTTT. Residues: CASSFSTGLTNEKLFF. The genes are TRBV27 and TRBJ1-4; TRBD1 agrees at 7 bases. There are 16 residues in the CDR3. Germline loops: CDR1 MNHEY, CDR2 SMNVEV (reference sequence). The V segment lost 3 bases and the J segment 2 bases; nucleotides outside the gene matches: 6.

The CDR3 protein is CASSQGAGTLQETQYF. The CDR3 bases are TGTGCCAGCAGCCAAGGGGCCGGTACCCTCCAAGAGACCCAGTACTTC. The rearrangement links TRBV3-1 to TRBJ2-5; D remains unclear. This CDR3 region has 16 residues. Trimming stripped 1 base from V and 1 base from J, with 13 bases between. Germline loops: CDR1 LGHDT, CDR2 YNNKEL (reference sequence).

V usage is TRBV28 and J usage is TRBJ1-5, with 7 bases identical to TRBD1. The CDR3 is 17 amino acids. Unmatched junction bases numbered 16, after V lost 8 bases and J lost 3 bases. CDR1 and CDR2 (germline): MDHEN, SYDVKM. The CDR3 reads CASYPLVGTDINQPQHF. DNA of the CDR3: TGTGCCAGCTACCCTTTGGTGGGGACAGATATCAATCAGCCCCAGCATTTT. The whole variable domain, filled in from reference TRBV28 and TRBJ1-5, reads DVKVTQSSRYLVKRTGEKVFLECVQDMDHENMFWYRQDPGLGLRLIYFSYDVKMKEKGDIPEGYSVSREKKERFSLILESASTNQTSMYLCASYPLVGTDINQPQHFGDGTRLSIL.

This chain uses TRBV30 with TRBJ2-1; D is ambiguous. This CDR3 is built from 14 residues. V was cut by 2 bases and J by 9 bases, with 17 bases left in between. Germline V gene data show CDR1 as GTSNPN and CDR2 as SVGIG (reference sequence). Written as DNA, the CDR3 is TGTGCCTGGAGTTCCGCCGCTAGGTGGGGTGAGCAGTTCTTC. Protein product: CAWSSAARWGEQFF.

The chain recombines TRBV7-9 with TRBJ1-2; D is undetermined. The CDR3 runs 14 residues. Trimming left V 5 bases short and J 3 bases short, with 13 bases between. Germline-derived CDR1 and CDR2 are SEHNR and FQNEAQ (reference sequence). The chain's CDR3 is CASSPILGYYGYTF. CDR3 in DNA: TGTGCCAGCAGCCCGATTCTTGGTTACTATGGCTACACCTTC.

In its sample, this clonotype was seen once. The chain combines TRBV5-1 with TRBJ2-1, with 9 bases identical to TRBD1. After removal of 4 bases from V and 1 base from J, the junction contained 3 bases not matched to a gene. In germline, CDR1 is SGHRS, CDR2 YFSETQ. The CDR3 runs 15 residues. CDR3 DNA sequence: TGCGCCAGCAGCGCAGGGACAGGGTCCTACAATGAGCAGTTCTTC. It encodes CASSAGTGSYNEQFF.

The chain employs TRBV14 and TRBJ2-7; TRBD1 might be the D (6 bases). Germline V lookup: CDR1 SGHDN, CDR2 FVKESK. With 6 bases removed from V and 0 bases from J, the gap between germline ends came to 12 bases. This CDR3 spans 14 amino acids. CDR3 DNA sequence: TGTGCCAGCAGACTTACAGGGAGCTCCTACGAGCAGTACTTC. Residues: CASRLTGSSYEQYF.

The sample holds a few counts of this clonotype. This chain links TRBV28 with TRBJ2-1; no firm D call. V was cut by 6 bases and J by 5 bases, with 8 bases left in between. Germline V gene lookup returns CDR1 MDHEN and CDR2 SYDVKM. The CDR3 sequence is 12 residues long. Here the CDR3 reads CASSLRNNEQFF. The CDR3 DNA is TGTGCCAGCAGCCTTCGGAACAATGAGCAGTTCTTC.

The chain has TRBV27 and TRBJ1-2; TRBD1 is a possible D gene (5 bases). V dropped 8 bases and J dropped 2 bases, with 12 bases sitting between them. Per germline, CDR1 MNHEY and CDR2 SMNVEV (reference sequence). The CDR3 extends over 13 amino acids. CDR3 sequence: CASGTGTNYGYTF. The CDR3 region has the DNA TGTGCCAGCGGCACCGGGACGAACTATGGCTACACCTTC.

The genes are TRBV20-1 and TRBJ1-1, with no clear D. The V end lost 3 bases, the J end lost 3 bases, and 14 bases lay between the germline ends. Germline V lookup: CDR1 DFQATT, CDR2 SNEGSKA (reference sequence). The CDR3 extends over 14 amino acids. CDR3 amino acids: CSARGGMRDTEAFF. The CDR3 DNA follows: TGCAGTGCTAGGGGAGGGATGAGGGACACTGAAGCTTTCTTT.

The chain recombines TRBV7-9 with TRBJ1-2, with TRBD1 matching 9 bases. There are 15 residues in the CDR3. Looked up from germline, CDR1 is SEHNR and CDR2 is FQNEAQ (reference sequence). V trimming: 5 bases; J trimming: 1 base; junction bases outside the gene matches: 5. Written as DNA, the CDR3 is TGTGCCAGCAGCGCTAACAGGGGGCGTAACTATGGCTACACCTTC. It encodes CASSANRGRNYGYTF. Looking up the rest from reference TRBV7-9 and TRBJ1-2 gives the full variable domain: DTGVSQNPRHKITKRGQNVTFRCDPISEHNRLYWYRQTLGQGPEFLTYFQNEAQLEKSRLLSDRFSAERPKGSFSTLEIQRTEQGDSAMYLCASSANRGRNYGYTFGSGTRLTVV.

The rearrangement joins TRBV30 to TRBJ2-1; D possibly matches TRBD1 or TRBD2 (5 bases each). The V end lost 1 base, the J end lost 4 bases, and 11 bases lay between the germline ends. The CDR3 runs 14 residues. Germline CDR1 is GTSNPN and CDR2 is SVGIG (reference sequence). CDR3: CAWSDHGGYNEQFF. CDR3 nucleotide sequence: TGTGCCTGGAGTGATCATGGGGGATACAATGAGCAGTTCTTC.

This chain uses TRBV9 with TRBJ2-7; possible D gene TRBD2, 6 bases. The CDR3 sequence is 14 residues long. The V and J ends lost 1 base and 2 bases respectively, with 10 bases between them. CDR1 SGDLS and CDR2 YYNGEE come from the germline V gene. CDR3 coding DNA: TGTGCCAGCAGCGTACAGGAGGGTCCCTACGAGCAGTACTTC. Encoded protein: CASSVQEGPYEQYF.

The chain carries TRBV29-1 and TRBJ1-4; D is uncertain. Looked up from germline, CDR1 is SQVTM and CDR2 is ANQGSEA. The CDR3 sequence is 12 residues long. The germline V and J ends were trimmed by 7 bases and 7 bases, with 13 bases remaining between them. The DNA of the CDR3 is TGCAGCGCGCCCCGGGTTTCTGAAAAACTGTTTTTT. Translated, it gives CSAPRVSEKLFF.

J is TRBJ1-1 and V is TRBV30; 7 positions agree with TRBD1. The length of the CDR3 is 15 residues. The V gene's germline CDR1 is GTSNPN and CDR2 SVGIG (reference sequence). V was pared by 0 bases and J by 3 bases, with 7 bases of the junction left unmatched. The CDR3 DNA sequence: TGTGCCTGGAGTGTGATGCAGGGGGTGGACACTGAAGCTTTCTTT. Translating gives CAWSVMQGVDTEAFF.

A single count supports this clonotype. The chain recombines TRBV5-4 with TRBJ1-2, with a weak D call TRBD1 (6 bases). The V gene's germline CDR1 is SGHNT and CDR2 YYREEE (reference sequence). This CDR3 has 14 amino acids. Trimming pared 6 bases from V and 6 bases from J, leaving 18 bases between. CDR3 bases: TGTGCCAGCAACCTGGACAGAGATATCAATGGCTACACCTTC. It encodes CASNLDRDINGYTF.

This clonotype was seen just once. V and J are TRBV5-1 and TRBJ2-5; TRBD2 matches at 10 bases. CDR3 length: 17 amino acids. The V and J ends lost 1 base and 3 bases, in that order; junction bases with no gene match: 9. Germline V CDR1 and CDR2: SGHRS, YFSETQ. CDR3: CASSLSLAGGHKETQYF. The CDR3 DNA reads as TGCGCCAGCAGCTTGTCTTTAGCGGGGGGACATAAAGAGACCCAGTACTTC.

The chain joins TRBV28 to TRBJ2-1; D may be TRBD2 (5 bases). Trimming cost V 2 bases and J 6 bases, with 14 bases left between them. There are 15 residues in the CDR3. Germline V gives CDR1 MDHEN, CDR2 SYDVKM. The CDR3 is CASSLEAESVNEQFF. In DNA form, the CDR3 reads TGTGCCAGCAGTTTAGAAGCGGAGTCCGTCAATGAGCAGTTCTTC.